This passage covers 24 T cell receptor beta chains from one sample sequenced in a study of T-cell memory formation after mild COVID-19. TCRdb reprocessed the 5' RACE reads with MiXCR, giving one entry per CDR3 protein. The sample carries about 110,000 distinct CDR3 sequences, roughly a sixth recorded once. Sequencing was performed on PBMCs or a T cell subset sorted from them (not recorded which). These receptor sequences come from a man aged 18 to 29 who had mild COVID-19 (a few samples of this study predate the infection). Cell type and time point are not known.

The chain links TRBV5-1 to TRBJ1-3, with D hard to call. The CDR3 extends over 14 amino acids. Looked up from germline, CDR1 is SGHRS and CDR2 is YFSETQ. Trimming left V 4 bases short and J 0 bases short, with 8 bases between. CDR3 sequence: CASSEGLSGNTIYF. The CDR3 coding sequence is TGCGCCAGCAGCGAGGGCCTCTCTGGAAACACCATATATTTT.

The chain links TRBV5-1 to TRBJ2-1, with 14 bases lining up with TRBD2. V was clipped by 3 bases and J by 8 bases; unmatched bases: 4. From germline, CDR1 is SGHRS and CDR2 YFSETQ. CDR3 length: 15 amino acids. The CDR3 coding sequence is TGCGCCAGCAGCTCAAGGACTAGCGGGGGGTATGAGCAGTTCTTC. Translated: CASSSRTSGGYEQFF.

The chain carries TRBV5-1 and TRBJ2-3, with no clear D. V was shortened by 0 bases and J by 2 bases, with 7 bases between the two germline ends. The CDR3 is 14 residues long. Looked up from germline, CDR1 is SGHRS and CDR2 is YFSETQ. The CDR3 DNA reads as TGCGCCAGCAGCTTGGACGAGTTCACAGATACGCAGTATTTT. Translated: CASSLDEFTDTQYF.

This chain joins TRBV7-9 and TRBJ2-1; 10 positions match TRBD2. Trimming took 5 bases from V and 7 from J; bases not matched to a gene: 14. The germline V gene has CDR1 SEHNR and CDR2 FQNEAQ (reference sequence). CDR3 size: 17 residues. DNA for the CDR3: TGTGCCAGCAGCCACCTGAGGGGGCTAGCGGGGGTGAATGAGCAGTTCTTC. Its translation: CASSHLRGLAGVNEQFF.

The chain has TRBV27 and TRBJ2-5; D gene uncertain. The V end was cut by 6 bases, the J end by 5 bases, with 13 bases between. Germline CDR1 reads MNHEY; CDR2 reads SMNVEV (reference sequence). The CDR3 length is 13 residues. This chain's CDR3 is CASSSGLWETQYF. CDR3 in DNA: TGTGCCAGCAGCTCCGGCCTCTGGGAGACCCAGTACTTC.

A few counts support this clonotype. The chain links TRBV3-1 to TRBJ2-7; D gene unclear. There are 21 residues in the CDR3. CDR1 LGHDT and CDR2 YNNKEL come from the germline V gene (reference sequence). The V end lost 2 bases, the J end lost 0 bases, and 29 bases lay between the germline ends. The CDR3 loop reads CASSQLTVRIVPARSSYEQYV. The CDR3, as DNA: TGTGCCAGCAGCCAACTGACGGTCCGAATCGTCCCAGCCAGGAGCTCCTACGAGCAGTACGTC.

This clonotype appeared a few times. The V and J genes are TRBV6-5 and TRBJ2-6, with D perhaps TRBD2 (7 bases). The ends were cut back, 4 bases at V and 2 bases at J, with 12 bases in the middle. Germline CDR1 and CDR2: MNHEY and SVGAGI. CDR3 length: 16 amino acids. The chain's CDR3 is CASSFAGAPGANVLTF. DNA for the CDR3: TGTGCCAGCAGTTTTGCGGGGGCGCCTGGGGCCAACGTCCTGACTTTC.

A single count supports this clonotype. The chain joins TRBV5-1 to TRBJ1-3; weak D call: TRBD1 (5 bases). V was pared by 3 bases and J by 0 bases, with 16 bases between. Germline lookup yields CDR1 SGHRS and CDR2 YFSETQ. CDR3 length equals 17 residues. The CDR3 loop is CASSYDSWDASGNTIYF. Here the CDR3 DNA reads TGCGCCAGCAGCTATGACAGCTGGGATGCCTCTGGAAACACCATATATTTT.

This rearrangement joins TRBV29-1 to TRBJ1-5; 10 bases align to TRBD1. V lost 6 bases to trimming and J lost 7 bases; unmatched junction nucleotides: 12. Per germline, CDR1 SQVTM and CDR2 ANQGSEA. The CDR3 spans 15 residues. Here the CDR3 DNA reads TGCAGCGTGGGTGCCGGAGGACAGGGGGGACAGCCCCAGCATTTT. Its translation is CSVGAGGQGGQPQHF.

Only a few counts were recorded for this clonotype. The chain uses TRBV7-6 and TRBJ1-1, with D unresolved. Germline values: CDR1 SGHVS, CDR2 FNYEAQ. V lost 3 bases and J lost 1, with 12 bases in between. The CDR3 loop spans 15 amino acids. CDR3 residues: CASSFSVGQNTEAFF. As DNA, the CDR3 is TGTGCCAGCAGCTTTTCCGTTGGGCAGAACACTGAAGCTTTCTTT.

This clonotype was observed at least ten times. The chain carries TRBV4-3 and TRBJ2-2; D gene uncertain. This CDR3 is 15 amino acids long. V lost 1 base, J lost 2 bases, and 8 bases lay in between. The germline CDR1 and CDR2 sequences are LGHNA and YSLEER. The CDR3 protein is CASSQASANTGELFF. The DNA of the CDR3 is TGCGCCAGCAGCCAAGCCAGCGCTAACACCGGGGAGCTGTTTTTT.

The chain employs TRBV20-1 and TRBJ2-1; a weak D match, TRBD1 (5 bases). Deletions cut 5 bases from V and 7 bases from J, with 18 bases between. The CDR3 covers 14 residues. Looked up from germline, CDR1 is DFQATT and CDR2 is SNEGSKA (reference sequence). The CDR3 loop is CSAPMGRSLNEQFF. CDR3 sequence (DNA): TGCAGTGCTCCCATGGGGCGATCTCTAAATGAGCAGTTCTTC.

The chain employs TRBV4-1 and TRBJ2-7; D assignment may be TRBD1 or TRBD2 (6 bases each). V was cut by 4 bases and J by 2 bases, with 18 bases left in between. The germline V gene encodes CDR1 MGHRA and CDR2 YSYEKL. This CDR3 contains 16 residues. In nucleotides, the CDR3 is TGCGCCAGCAGCCCACGGGGAGCGAGGGGGGCCTACGAGCAGTACTTC. The encoded protein is CASSPRGARGAYEQYF.

As DNA, the CDR3 is TGTGCCAGCAGCCTAGTAACCGGGACAGACTACACCGGGGAGCTGTTTTTT. Translation: CASSLVTGTDYTGELFF. The J gene is TRBJ2-2, the V gene TRBV7-9; TRBD1 agrees at 7 bases. CDR1 and CDR2 from the germline V gene are SEHNR and FQNEAQ (reference sequence). J gave up 3 bases and V 5 bases, and 12 bases lay outside the gene matches. The CDR3 contains 17 residues.

The genes are TRBV16 and TRBJ1-2, with D perhaps matching TRBD1 (5 bases). CDR1 KGHSY and CDR2 FQNENV come from the germline V gene. The CDR3 sequence is 14 residues long. The germline V and J ends were trimmed by 0 bases and 8 bases, with 13 bases remaining between them. CDR3: CASSQSGQGIGYTF. CDR3 in DNA: TGTGCCAGCAGCCAATCGGGGCAGGGAATCGGCTACACCTTC.

V usage is TRBV29-1 and J usage is TRBJ2-1, with D possibly being TRBD1 (6 bases). The CDR3 spans 15 residues. From germline, CDR1 is SQVTM and CDR2 ANQGSEA. Deletions cut 4 bases from V and 2 bases from J, with 15 bases between. The CDR3 nucleotides are TGCAGCGTTGCCCTTTCGACAGGTGCCTACAATGAGCAGTTCTTC. Translation gives CSVALSTGAYNEQFF.

A few counts support this clonotype. This chain uses TRBV12-3 or TRBV12-4 with TRBJ2-2; D remains ambiguous. The CDR3 length is 14 residues. Trimming cost V 1 base and J 5 bases, with 8 bases left between them. The CDR3 sequence is CASSLVRSTGELFF. The CDR3 DNA sequence: TGTGCCAGCAGTTTAGTACGGTCTACCGGGGAGCTGTTTTTT.

With regard to this clonotype: A read error may account for a junction end that differs from germline. The J gene is TRBJ2-5, the V gene TRBV28; TRBD1 matches at 7 bases. This CDR3 spans 14 amino acids. Germline V gene data show CDR1 as MDHEN and CDR2 as SYDVKM. This CDR3 reads CASSFAGGLETKYF. CDR3 bases: TGTGCCAGCAGTTTCGCAGGGGGTTTGGAGACCAAGTACTTC.

The V and J genes are TRBV11-2 and TRBJ1-2; no firm D call. Trimming took off 0 bases at V and 2 bases at J, with 7 bases between the two ends. Germline assignment: CDR1 SGHAT and CDR2 FQNNGV. There are 14 residues in the CDR3. The DNA of the CDR3 is TGTGCCAGCAGCTTAGATCACACGAACTATGGCTACACCTTC. Amino acid sequence: CASSLDHTNYGYTF.

The chain has TRBV6-5 and TRBJ2-5; possibly TRBD2 for D (5 bases). Germline V CDR1 and CDR2: MNHEY, SVGAGI. V lost 0 bases and J 5 bases, leaving 13 bases between the germline ends. There are 15 residues in the CDR3. The chain's CDR3 is CASSYSLRGGETQYF. For the CDR3, the DNA is TGTGCCAGCAGTTACTCCCTACGGGGTGGGGAGACCCAGTACTTC.

The chain links TRBV19 to TRBJ2-5, with a tentative D call TRBD2 (5 bases). The length of the CDR3 is 13 residues. Trimming stripped 4 bases from V and 0 bases from J, with 6 bases between. Germline lookup yields CDR1 LNHDA and CDR2 SQIVND (reference sequence). The CDR3 nucleotides read TGTGCCAGTAGTAGGGAGTACCAAGAGACCCAGTACTTC. This encodes CASSREYQETQYF. Combining the CDR3 with reference TRBV19 and TRBJ2-5 gives the whole variable domain DGGITQSPKYLFRKEGQNVTLSCEQNLNHDAMYWYRQDPGQGLRLIYYSQIVNDFQKGDIAEGYSVSREKKESFPLTVTSAQKNPTAFYLCASSREYQETQYFGPGTRLLVL.

In its sample, this clonotype was seen many times. This rearrangement joins TRBV5-6 to TRBJ2-1; possibly TRBD1 or TRBD2 for D (5 bases each). Trimming removed 4 bases from V and 8 bases from J, with 13 bases in between. CDR1 and CDR2 from the germline V gene are SGHDT and YYEEEE. The length of the CDR3 is 13 residues. The CDR3 spells CASSPYRGYEQFF. Here the CDR3 DNA reads TGTGCCAGCAGCCCGTACCGGGGCTATGAGCAGTTCTTC.

The V and J genes are TRBV7-3 and TRBJ2-3, with 7 bases fitting TRBD2. This CDR3 spans 17 amino acids. Germline CDR1 is SGHTA and CDR2 is FQGTGA. Trimming took 3 bases from V and 1 from J; bases not matched to a gene: 10. CDR3 residues: CASSFRLRGDRTDTQYF. DNA of the CDR3: TGTGCCAGCAGCTTTCGGCTTCGGGGGGACCGCACAGATACGCAGTATTTT.

This clonotype has a handful of counts. The rearrangement links TRBV20-1 to TRBJ1-6; 7 bases agree with TRBD1. CDR3 length equals 14 residues. Germline CDR1 reads DFQATT; CDR2 reads SNEGSKA (reference sequence). The V gene end was trimmed by 2 bases and the J gene end by 6 bases; junction bases not matched to a gene: 4. The CDR3 sequence: CSARRQGGNSPLHF. The CDR3 region has the DNA TGCAGTGCTAGAAGACAGGGCGGTAATTCACCCCTCCACTTT.